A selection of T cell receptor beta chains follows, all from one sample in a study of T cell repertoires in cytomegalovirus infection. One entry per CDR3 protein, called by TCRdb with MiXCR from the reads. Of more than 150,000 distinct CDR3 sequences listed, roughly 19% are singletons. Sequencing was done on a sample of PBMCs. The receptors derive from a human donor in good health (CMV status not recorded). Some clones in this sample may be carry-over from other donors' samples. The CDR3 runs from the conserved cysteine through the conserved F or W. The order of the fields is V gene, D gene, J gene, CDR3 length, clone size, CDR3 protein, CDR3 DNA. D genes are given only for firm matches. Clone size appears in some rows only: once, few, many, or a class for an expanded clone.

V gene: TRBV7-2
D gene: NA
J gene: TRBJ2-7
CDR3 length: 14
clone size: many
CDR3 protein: CASTKGGTTYEQYF
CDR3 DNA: TGTGCCAGCACTAAAGGGGGGACGACTTACGAGCAGTACTTC

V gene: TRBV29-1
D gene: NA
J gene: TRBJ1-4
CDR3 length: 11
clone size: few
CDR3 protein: CSVRSGEKLFF
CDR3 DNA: TGCAGCGTAAGGTCGGGTGAAAAACTGTTTTTT

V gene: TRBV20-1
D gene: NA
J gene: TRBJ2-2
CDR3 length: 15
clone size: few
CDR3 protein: CSAREGLENTGELFF
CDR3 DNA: TGCAGTGCTAGAGAGGGACTGGAAAACACCGGGGAGCTGTTTTTT

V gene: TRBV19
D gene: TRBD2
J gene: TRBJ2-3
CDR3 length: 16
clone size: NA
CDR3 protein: CASSMLTSGNPDTQYF
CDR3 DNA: TGTGCCAGTAGTATGTTAACTAGCGGGAACCCAGATACGCAGTATTTT

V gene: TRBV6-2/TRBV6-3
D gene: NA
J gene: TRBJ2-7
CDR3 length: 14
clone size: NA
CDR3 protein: CASSYVSPPIEQYF
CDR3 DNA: TGTGCCAGCAGTTACGTCTCACCCCCGATCGAGCAGTACTTC

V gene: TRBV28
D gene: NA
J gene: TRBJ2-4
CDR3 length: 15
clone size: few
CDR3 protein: CASGGGAGAKNIQYF
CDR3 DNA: TGTGCCAGCGGAGGAGGGGCGGGAGCCAAAAACATTCAGTACTTC

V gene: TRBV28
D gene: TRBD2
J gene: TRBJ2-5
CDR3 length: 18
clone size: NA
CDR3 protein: CASSPRTSGRPEAETQYF
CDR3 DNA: TGTGCCAGCAGTCCCAGGACTAGCGGGAGGCCGGAAGCAGAGACCCAGTACTTC

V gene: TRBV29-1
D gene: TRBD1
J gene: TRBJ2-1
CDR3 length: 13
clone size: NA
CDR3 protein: CSVRGPSYNEQFF
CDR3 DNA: TGCAGCGTAAGGGGGCCTTCCTACAATGAGCAGTTCTTC

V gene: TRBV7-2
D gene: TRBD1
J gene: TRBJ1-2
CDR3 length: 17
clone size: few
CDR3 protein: CASSLVWTGRANYGYTF
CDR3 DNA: TGTGCCAGCAGCTTAGTTTGGACAGGACGAGCTAACTATGGCTACACCTTC

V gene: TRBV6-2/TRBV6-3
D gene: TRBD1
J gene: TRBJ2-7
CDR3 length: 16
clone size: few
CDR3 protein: CASSRTQGATVYEQYF
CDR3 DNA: TGTGCCAGCAGCCGCACACAGGGGGCGACGGTATACGAGCAGTACTTC

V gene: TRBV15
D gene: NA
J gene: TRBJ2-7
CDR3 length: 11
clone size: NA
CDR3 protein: CATSSPYEQYF
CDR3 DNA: TGTGCCACCAGCAGCCCCTACGAGCAGTACTTC

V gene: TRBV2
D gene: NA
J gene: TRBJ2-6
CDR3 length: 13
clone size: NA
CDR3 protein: CASKGAGANVLTF
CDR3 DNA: TGTGCCAGCAAGGGGGCTGGGGCCAACGTCCTGACTTTC

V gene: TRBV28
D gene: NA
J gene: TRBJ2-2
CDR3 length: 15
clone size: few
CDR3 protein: CASSFRGSRAGELFF
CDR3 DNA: TGTGCCAGCAGTTTTCGAGGGAGTCGGGCCGGGGAGCTGTTTTTT

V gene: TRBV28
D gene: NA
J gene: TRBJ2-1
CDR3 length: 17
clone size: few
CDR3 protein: CASSLFGKVYSYNEQFF
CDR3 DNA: TGTGCCAGCAGTTTATTCGGGAAGGTCTACTCCTACAATGAGCAGTTCTTC